One sample yielded the 17 T cell receptor beta chains listed below, sequenced in a study of blood T cell repertoires in COVID-19. The protocol was immunoSEQ multiplex PCR, while the TCRdb copy is restricted to in-frame clones and leaves out a portion. The sample shows hundreds of thousands of clones, about 90% of them seen only once. The sequenced sample was peripheral blood. These receptors all stem from a woman aged 25 to 39 with COVID-19, enrolled during active disease.

The V and J genes are TRBV12-2 and TRBJ2-1; TRBD2 reflects the table's D call only, with no check against the DNA. TRBV12-2 is an annotated pseudogene. The CDR3 runs to 21 residues. The DNA for the CDR3 is TGTGCAAGTCGCCCGCCCCCCCGACTAGCGGGGACTCCCAACTCCTACAATGAGCAGTTCTTC. Its protein is CASRPPPRLAGTPNSYNEQFF.

The chain carries TRBV28 and TRBJ1-6; 7 bases align to TRBD1. Germline CDR1 and CDR2: MDHEN and SYDVKM. Trimming cost V 5 bases and J 9 bases; bases outside gene matches: 4. This CDR3 is built from 13 residues. The CDR3 DNA follows: TGTGCCAGCAGTCGGGACAGTTTTTCACCCCTCCACTTT. Translating gives CASSRDSFSPLHF.

The V and J genes are TRBV5-6 and TRBJ1-5; maybe TRBD1 (6 bases). Trimming took 5 bases from V and 0 from J, leaving 12 bases between them. This CDR3 contains 15 residues. Germline assignment: CDR1 SGHDT and CDR2 YYEEEE. DNA of the CDR3: TGTGCCAGCAGAAAACAGGGTAGTAGCAATCAGCCCCAGCATTTT. Translating gives CASRKQGSSNQPQHF.

V usage is TRBV7-2 and J usage is TRBJ2-1; a possible D gene is TRBD1 (5 bases). Germline CDR1 reads SGHTA; CDR2 reads FQGNSA. The V and J ends lost 5 bases and 3 bases respectively, with 17 bases between them. CDR3 size: 16 residues. This CDR3 reads CASSLRQNTHYNEQFF. The CDR3, as DNA: TGTGCCAGCAGCCTTAGACAGAATACTCACTACAATGAGCAGTTCTTC.

The chain carries TRBV5-4 and TRBJ2-4; 7 positions match TRBD1. Trimming cost V 3 bases and J 6 bases; bases outside gene matches: 6. This CDR3 comprises 14 residues. CDR1 and CDR2 (germline): SGHNT, YYREEE (reference sequence). Written as DNA, the CDR3 is TGTGCCAGCAGCTCCGGGACAGACATAAACATTCAGTACTTC. Protein sequence: CASSSGTDINIQYF.

This clone was detected once. The chain has TRBV2 and TRBJ1-2; TRBD1 might be the D (5 bases). The CDR3 covers 11 residues. Germline assignment: CDR1 SNHLY and CDR2 FYNNEI. The ends were cut back, 6 bases at V and 5 bases at J, with 7 bases in the middle. This chain's CDR3 is CASSRDYGYTF. CDR3 DNA sequence: TGTGCCAGCAGCAGGGATTATGGCTACACCTTC.

V is TRBV2 and J is TRBJ2-1; TRBD2 matches at 8 bases. CDR1 and CDR2 (germline): SNHLY, FYNNEI. The CDR3 has 16 amino acids. The junction had 15 bases not matched to a gene; V was cut back by 7 bases and J by 7 bases. CDR3 sequence: CASTTREGMGMNEQFF. CDR3 coding DNA: TGTGCCAGCACCACCCGGGAGGGGATGGGTATGAATGAGCAGTTCTTC.

The genes are TRBV27 and TRBJ1-2, with TRBD1 as a possible D gene (6 bases). Per the germline V gene, CDR1 is MNHEY and CDR2 is SMNVEV (reference sequence). Trimming stripped 5 bases from V and 7 bases from J, with 17 bases between. The CDR3 spans 14 residues. CDR3 sequence: CASSKQGRGGGYTF. CDR3 in DNA: TGTGCCAGCAGTAAACAGGGTCGGGGTGGTGGCTACACCTTC.

The chain employs TRBV18 and TRBJ1-1, with D possibly being TRBD1 (6 bases). Germline V gene sequence: CDR1 KGHSH, CDR2 LQKENI. Trimming pared 5 bases from V and 3 bases from J, leaving 16 bases between. CDR3 length equals 15 residues. CDR3 region: CASSSSRGFDTEAFF. The CDR3, as DNA: TGTGCCAGCTCATCTAGCAGGGGATTTGACACTGAAGCTTTCTTT.

J is TRBJ2-1 and V is TRBV2, with 9 bases lining up with TRBD1. V dropped 6 bases and J dropped 6; count of bases not matched to a gene: 3. This CDR3 region has 13 residues. Germline V lookup: CDR1 SNHLY, CDR2 FYNNEI. The CDR3 protein is CASRGTGSNEQFF. The CDR3 nucleotides are TGTGCCAGCAGGGGGACAGGGTCCAATGAGCAGTTCTTC.

V usage is TRBV21-1 and J usage is TRBJ2-1; no check of the table's D call, TRBD1, against the DNA was made. TRBV21-1 constitutes a pseudogene. This CDR3 has 14 residues. The CDR3 coding sequence is TGTGCCAGCAGCGAAACAGAAACTGACAATGAGCAGTTCTTC. It specifies CASSETETDNEQFF.

The chain links TRBV11-2 to TRBJ1-5; D ambiguous. The CDR3 length is 13 residues. CDR1 is SGHAT, CDR2 FQNNGV, per germline. Trimming pared 4 bases from V and 5 bases from J, leaving 9 bases between. The CDR3 spells CASSSSEDQPQHF. The CDR3 region has the DNA TGTGCCAGCAGCTCCTCCGAGGATCAGCCCCAGCATTTT. Full variable domain (rest looked up from reference TRBV11-2 and TRBJ1-5): EAGVAQSPRYKIIEKRQSVAFWCNPISGHATLYWYQQILGQGPKLLIQFQNNGVVDDSQLPKDRFSAERLKGVDSTLKIQPAKLEDSAVYLCASSSSEDQPQHFGDGTRLSIL.

This chain uses TRBV7-8 with TRBJ2-1, with 8 bases fitting TRBD1. The germline CDR1 and CDR2 sequences are SGHVS and FQNEAQ. The CDR3 contains 15 residues. V lost 2 bases, J lost 2 bases, and 2 bases stayed unmatched. The chain's CDR3 is CASSLNRGTYNEQFF. CDR3 sequence (DNA): TGTGCCAGCAGCTTAAACAGGGGGACCTACAATGAGCAGTTCTTC.

The gene calls are TRBV6-2 or TRBV6-3 and TRBJ2-4; 11 bases match TRBD2. The germline CDR1 and CDR2 sequences are MNHEY and SVGEGT. The trim removed 6 bases at V and 8 bases at J, leaving 12 bases unmatched. This CDR3 is 16 amino acids long. The CDR3 coding sequence is TGTGCCAGCAGCACTAGCGGGGGCCTAAGAAGGGACATTCAGTACTTC. It yields the protein CASSTSGGLRRDIQYF.

This chain uses TRBV9 with TRBJ1-6, with D tentatively TRBD1 (6 bases). V was pared by 0 bases and J by 7 bases, with 14 bases between. CDR3 size: 16 residues. The germline CDR1 and CDR2 sequences are SGDLS and YYNGEE. Written as DNA, the CDR3 is TGTGCCAGCAGCGTAGGGACAGACATTTACAATTCACCCCTCCACTTT. It yields the protein CASSVGTDIYNSPLHF.

This chain links TRBV6-5 with TRBJ2-7, with 12 bases fitting TRBD1. The CDR3 covers 14 residues. CDR1 and CDR2 from the germline V gene are MNHEY and SVGAGI. V shed 8 bases and J 4 bases; nucleotides not matched to a gene: 6. DNA of the CDR3: TGTGCCAGCGCGATGGGACAGGGGGCTTACGAGCAGTACGTC. Protein: CASAMGQGAYEQYV.

The chain employs TRBV24-1 and TRBJ2-2, with TRBD2 matching over 8 bases. The junction had 12 bases not matched to a gene; V was cut back by 0 bases and J by 7 bases. The CDR3 has 18 amino acids. CDR1 KGHDR and CDR2 SFDVKD come from the germline V gene. CDR3 sequence: CATSDLRGSGTGGGELFF. In DNA form, the CDR3 reads TGTGCCACCAGTGATTTGAGGGGTAGCGGGACCGGTGGCGGGGAGCTGTTTTTT.